Presented here are 27 T cell receptor beta chains from one specimen sequenced in a study of shared T cell receptors in the human thymus. The protocol was immunoSEQ multiplex PCR, while the TCRdb copy is restricted to in-frame clones and leaves out a portion. The repertoire includes 700,000 or so clones, approximately 83% of them detected once, and around 0.0099% sits in the top ten. The data also belong to a second study, concerning human thymus T cells.

Sequenced sample: thymocytes. Source of these receptors: a girl in the first two years of life with a congenital heart defect.

This CDR3 is CASSGGPIGHYEQYF. DNA for the CDR3: TGTGCCAGCAGTGGGGGCCCTATCGGCCACTACGAGCAGTACTTC. The chain uses TRBV6-1 and TRBJ2-7, with TRBD1 as a possible D gene (5 bases). CDR1 and CDR2 (germline): MNHNS, SASEGT. V dropped 4 bases and J dropped 3 bases, with 16 bases sitting between them. There are 15 residues in the CDR3.

The chain links TRBV19 to TRBJ1-2; 8 positions match TRBD1. With 9 bases clipped from V and 6 bases from J, the junction kept 9 bases outside the gene matches. CDR1 LNHDA and CDR2 SQIVND come from the germline V gene (reference sequence). This CDR3 spans 13 amino acids. This CDR3 reads CASRGTGTNGYTF. The DNA for the CDR3 is TGTGCCAGCCGGGGGACAGGCACCAATGGCTACACCTTC.

This clone was observed once. The chain is built from TRBV6-5 and TRBJ2-7; weak D call: TRBD2 (5 bases). Between the trimmed V and J ends, which lost 4 bases and 5 bases, there was a span of 12 bases. The CDR3 totals 13 residues. Germline lookup yields CDR1 MNHEY and CDR2 SVGAGI. As DNA, the CDR3 is TGTGCCAGCAGTTTCGAGGCGAGGGACGAGCAGTACTTC. The encoded protein is CASSFEARDEQYF.

The chain recombines TRBV29-1 with TRBJ2-6, with D maybe TRBD1 (7 bases). CDR3 size: 17 residues. Trimming cost V 6 bases and J 0 bases, with 18 bases left between them. Germline CDR1 is SQVTM and CDR2 is ANQGSEA. CDR3 protein: CSVQGGQIPSGANVLTF. The CDR3 bases are TGCAGCGTGCAGGGGGGACAGATTCCCTCTGGGGCCAACGTCCTGACTTTC. Using reference TRBV29-1 and TRBJ2-6 for the parts outside the CDR3, the full variable domain is SAVISQKPSRDICQRGTSLTIQCQVDSQVTMMFWYRQQPGQSLTLIATANQGSEATYESGFVIDKFPISRPNLTFSTLTVSNMSPEDSSIYLCSVQGGQIPSGANVLTFGAGSRLTVL.

The chain carries TRBV7-2 and TRBJ2-2; D is undetermined. The ends were cut back, 5 bases at V and 4 bases at J, with 11 bases in the middle. The germline gives CDR1 SGHTA, CDR2 FQGNSA. This CDR3 is built from 14 residues. The CDR3 protein is CASSPYHLTGELFF. CDR3 nucleotides: TGTGCCAGCAGCCCCTACCATCTCACCGGGGAGCTGTTTTTT.

Remarks on this clone: One end of the junction does not line up with germline, which may come from a read error. This rearrangement joins TRBV4-2 to TRBJ2-1; TRBD2 agrees at 7 bases. The CDR3 is 17 residues long. Germline V gene data show CDR1 as LGHNA and CDR2 as YNFKEQ. The CDR3 DNA is TGTGCCAGCAGCCAAGGTGTCGGGCGGGAGCACGAAAATGAGCGGTTCTTC. It encodes CASSQGVGREHENERFF.

This clone was observed a single time. The V gene is TRBV5-5, the J gene TRBJ1-2; perhaps TRBD1 as D (5 bases). Looked up from germline, CDR1 is SGHKS and CDR2 is YYEKEE (reference sequence). This CDR3 contains 15 residues. V lost 5 bases and J 3 bases, leaving 17 bases between the germline ends. The CDR3 DNA sequence: TGTGCCAGCAGTTATCCGGGACGCGGGGACTATGGCTACACCTTC. Its translation is CASSYPGRGDYGYTF.

This sequence joins TRBV28 and TRBJ1-2; 7 bases match TRBD1. There are 17 residues in the CDR3. Trimming removed 4 bases from V and 0 bases from J; junction bases left unmatched: 11. CDR1 and CDR2 from the germline V gene are MDHEN and SYDVKM. The CDR3 coding sequence is TGTGCCAGCAGTTCAACTACAGGGGACACTTCTAACTATGGCTACACCTTC. Its protein product is CASSSTTGDTSNYGYTF.

The V gene is TRBV2, the J gene TRBJ2-3, with D possibly TRBD2 on 6 matching bases. Trimming pared 7 bases from V and 6 bases from J, leaving 26 bases between. CDR1 SNHLY and CDR2 FYNNEI come from the germline V gene. The CDR3 has 17 residues. The CDR3 region is CASKFPGLPLNRDTQYF. CDR3 coding DNA: TGTGCCAGCAAATTCCCGGGACTCCCCCTTAATCGGGATACGCAGTATTTT.

This clone occurred once. The chain joins TRBV4-3 to TRBJ1-2, with D perhaps TRBD1 (5 bases). Trimming removed 3 bases at V and 9 bases at J, with 14 bases between. Looked up from germline, CDR1 is LGHNA and CDR2 is YSLEER. This CDR3 comprises 13 residues. CDR3 sequence (DNA): TGCGCCAGCAGCCACCAAGTGGGGGGTCGCTACACCTTC. Its protein is CASSHQVGGRYTF.

This chain links TRBV19 with TRBJ1-3; perhaps TRBD1 as D (5 bases). Germline V gene data show CDR1 as LNHDA and CDR2 as SQIVND (reference sequence). V was clipped by 2 bases and J by 2 bases, with 10 bases between them. The CDR3 runs 15 residues. The CDR3 coding sequence is TGTGCCAGTAGTATATCCAGGGAAACTGGAAACACCATATATTTT. Amino acids: CASSISRETGNTIYF.

The chain has TRBV28 and TRBJ1-6, with 7 bases that match TRBD1. The CDR3 runs to 14 residues. Germline V CDR1 and CDR2: MDHEN, SYDVKM. With V trimmed by 6 bases and J by 6 bases, 5 bases remained unmatched. The CDR3: CASRPGQTNSPLHF. Written as DNA, the CDR3 is TGTGCCAGCAGACCGGGACAGACTAATTCACCCCTCCACTTT.

This chain uses TRBV6-5 with TRBJ1-6; D call uncertain. V was shortened by 6 bases and J by 0 bases, with 9 bases between the two germline ends. The germline CDR1 and CDR2 sequences are MNHEY and SVGAGI. The CDR3 has 15 residues. The DNA for the CDR3 is TGTGCCAGCAGAATTACAAGCTCCTATAATTCACCCCTCCACTTT. Translated: CASRITSSYNSPLHF.

The chain recombines TRBV5-1 with TRBJ1-4; D is perhaps TRBD1 (6 bases). This CDR3 is 15 amino acids long. CDR1 is SGHRS and CDR2 is YFSETQ in the germline V gene. Trimming cost V 3 bases and J 1 base, with 10 bases left between them. This chain's CDR3 is CASSYLTGTNEKLFF. Here the CDR3 DNA reads TGCGCCAGCAGCTATTTGACAGGAACTAATGAAAAACTGTTTTTT.

This chain joins TRBV30 and TRBJ2-5, with D possibly matching TRBD2 (5 bases). CDR3 length: 13 residues. Between the trimmed V and J ends, which lost 2 bases and 5 bases, there was a span of 12 bases. The germline V gene encodes CDR1 GTSNPN and CDR2 SVGIG (reference sequence). The CDR3 region has the DNA TGTGCCTGGAGTAGGTCGGGGATGGAGACCCAGTACTTC. Amino acids: CAWSRSGMETQYF.

This chain joins TRBV7-7 and TRBJ2-5; 7 nucleotides match TRBD1. V gave up 5 bases and J gave up 5 bases; unmatched junction bases: 8. Germline V gene data show CDR1 as SSHAT and CDR2 as FNYEAQ (reference sequence). The CDR3 totals 14 residues. The CDR3 protein is CASSHYRGEETQYF. In DNA, the CDR3 is TGTGCCAGCAGCCATTACAGGGGCGAGGAGACCCAGTACTTC.

This clone was seen only once. The V call is TRBV10-3, the J call TRBJ2-7, with D possibly being TRBD1 (5 bases). Germline-derived CDR1 and CDR2 are ENHRY and SYGVKD. The V and J ends lost 6 bases and 2 bases respectively, with 17 bases between them. The CDR3 contains 15 residues. In DNA form, the CDR3 reads TGTGCCATCAGACCCCACTCAGACAGCACCTACGAGCAGTACTTC. This codes for CAIRPHSDSTYEQYF.

J is TRBJ2-5 and V is TRBV28, with TRBD2 as a possible D gene (7 bases). Germline assignment: CDR1 MDHEN and CDR2 SYDVKM. The germline V and J ends were trimmed by 0 bases and 5 bases, with 13 bases remaining between them. This CDR3 has 15 amino acids. The CDR3 sequence: CASSLWRGLGETQYF. The CDR3 coding sequence is TGTGCCAGCAGTTTATGGCGGGGGCTCGGTGAGACCCAGTACTTC.

In its sample, this clone was seen a few times. The rearrangement joins TRBV29-1 to TRBJ2-5, with TRBD2 matching over 8 bases. CDR1 and CDR2 from the germline V gene are SQVTM and ANQGSEA. J was trimmed by 1 base and V by 6 bases; bases with no gene match: 16. The CDR3 runs 17 residues. The CDR3 nucleotides are TGCAGCGTCCGACAAACTAGCGGAAAAACCCGCCAAGAGACCCAGTACTTC. Residues: CSVRQTSGKTRQETQYF.

J is TRBJ2-7 and V is TRBV18, with D possibly matching TRBD2 (6 bases). Germline CDR1 KGHSH, CDR2 LQKENI. The CDR3 length is 16 residues. V gave up 3 bases and J gave up 0 bases, with 15 bases separating them. CDR3 in amino acids: CASSPGRGDPSYEQYF. As DNA, the CDR3 is TGTGCCAGCTCACCGGGCCGCGGGGACCCCTCCTACGAGCAGTACTTC.

This rearrangement joins TRBV10-3 to TRBJ2-7, with 9 bases that match TRBD1. The CDR3 is 15 residues long. V trimming: 6 bases; J trimming: 3 bases; junction bases outside the gene matches: 9. Germline V gene lookup returns CDR1 ENHRY and CDR2 SYGVKD. DNA of the CDR3: TGTGCCATCAGCCACAGGGGGCCCTACGTCTACGAGCAGTACTTC. Residues: CAISHRGPYVYEQYF.

This clone was recorded a few times. The chain employs TRBV6-5 and TRBJ1-6, with 7 bases that match TRBD1. This CDR3 has 15 amino acids. The V and J ends lost 5 bases and 9 bases, in that order; junction bases with no gene match: 10. The germline CDR1 and CDR2 sequences are MNHEY and SVGAGI. CDR3 protein: CASSHDRVFGSPLHF. The CDR3 region has the DNA TGTGCCAGCAGTCATGACAGGGTGTTTGGTTCACCCCTCCACTTT.

The chain employs TRBV27 and TRBJ2-5; TRBD1 agrees at 7 bases. The V segment lost 6 bases and the J segment 2 bases; nucleotides outside the gene matches: 21. Germline loops: CDR1 MNHEY, CDR2 SMNVEV (reference sequence). The CDR3 sequence is 19 residues long. The CDR3 reads CASRHKLPGQEWGQETQYF. CDR3 nucleotide sequence: TGTGCCAGCAGACACAAACTCCCCGGACAGGAGTGGGGGCAAGAGACCCAGTACTTC.

This chain connects TRBV6-4 to TRBJ1-6; maybe TRBD1 (6 bases). Trimming took off 6 bases at V and 8 bases at J, with 20 bases between the two ends. The CDR3 is 16 amino acids. Germline CDR1 reads MRHNA; CDR2 reads SNTAGT. The chain's CDR3 is CASSASPPGHHSPLHF. In DNA, the CDR3 is TGTGCCAGCAGCGCCTCGCCCCCGGGACACCATTCACCCCTCCACTTT.

About this clone itself: One end of the junction fails to match germline, which may point to a read error. V and J are TRBV27 and TRBJ1-6; the D is unclear. Germline V gene lookup returns CDR1 MNHEY and CDR2 SMNVEV (reference sequence). The CDR3 contains 15 residues. CDR3 residues: CAGSLFRPYNSPLHF. The CDR3, as DNA: TGTGCCGGCAGTTTATTCAGGCCCTATAATTCACCCCTCCACTTT.

The genes are TRBV6-6 and TRBJ1-6, with 9 bases lining up with TRBD1. Unmatched junction bases numbered 2, after V lost 7 bases and J lost 7 bases. The germline CDR1 and CDR2 sequences are MNHNY and SVGAGI (reference sequence). This CDR3 region has 13 residues. CDR3 in amino acids: CASKQGANSPLHF. In nucleotides, the CDR3 is TGTGCCAGCAAACAGGGGGCGAATTCACCCCTCCACTTT.

The chain uses TRBV28 and TRBJ1-2, with TRBD1 identical over 10 bases. After removal of 3 bases from V and 6 bases from J, the junction contained 22 bases not matched to a gene. The germline V gene encodes CDR1 MDHEN and CDR2 SYDVKM. This CDR3 has 20 amino acids. The CDR3 sequence is CASSLFYVEGTGADEDGYTF. CDR3 DNA: TGTGCCAGCAGTTTGTTTTATGTGGAGGGGACAGGGGCGGACGAGGATGGCTACACCTTC.